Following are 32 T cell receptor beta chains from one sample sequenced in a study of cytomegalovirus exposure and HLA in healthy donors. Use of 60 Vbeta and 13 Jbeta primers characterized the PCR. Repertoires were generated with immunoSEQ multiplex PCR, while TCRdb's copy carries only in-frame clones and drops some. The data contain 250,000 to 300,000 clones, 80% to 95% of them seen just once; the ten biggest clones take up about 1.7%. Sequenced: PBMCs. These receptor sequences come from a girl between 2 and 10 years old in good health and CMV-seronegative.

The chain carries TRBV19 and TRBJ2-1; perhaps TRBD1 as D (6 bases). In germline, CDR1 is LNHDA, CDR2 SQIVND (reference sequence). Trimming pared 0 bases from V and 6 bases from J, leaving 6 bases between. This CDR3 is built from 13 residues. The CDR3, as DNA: TGTGCCAGTAGTATAGAAGGGGGCAATGAGCAGTTCTTC. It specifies CASSIEGGNEQFF.

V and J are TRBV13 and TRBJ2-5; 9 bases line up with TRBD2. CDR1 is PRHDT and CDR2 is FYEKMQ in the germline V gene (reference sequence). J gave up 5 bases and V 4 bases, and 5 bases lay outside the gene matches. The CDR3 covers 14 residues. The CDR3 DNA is TGTGCCAGCAGCTCCTTAGCGGGAGTGGAGACCCAGTACTTC. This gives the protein CASSSLAGVETQYF.

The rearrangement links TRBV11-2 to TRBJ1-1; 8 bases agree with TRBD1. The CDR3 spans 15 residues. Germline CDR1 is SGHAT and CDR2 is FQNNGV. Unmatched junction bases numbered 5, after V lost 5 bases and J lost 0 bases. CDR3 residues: CASSLGTGMNTEAFF. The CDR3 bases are TGTGCCAGCAGCCTGGGGACAGGAATGAACACTGAAGCTTTCTTT.

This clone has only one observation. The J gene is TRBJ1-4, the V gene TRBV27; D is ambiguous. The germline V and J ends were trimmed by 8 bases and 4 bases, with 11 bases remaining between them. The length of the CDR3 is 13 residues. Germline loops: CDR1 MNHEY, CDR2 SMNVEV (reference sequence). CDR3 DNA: TGTGCCAGCTCCTCAGGTGTTAATGAAAAACTGTTTTTT. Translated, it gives CASSSGVNEKLFF.

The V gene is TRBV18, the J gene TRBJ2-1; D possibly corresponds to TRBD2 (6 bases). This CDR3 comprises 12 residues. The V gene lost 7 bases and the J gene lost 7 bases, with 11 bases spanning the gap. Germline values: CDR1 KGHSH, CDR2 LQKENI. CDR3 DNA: TGTGCCAGCTACGGTCGGGGGAATGAGCAGTTCTTC. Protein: CASYGRGNEQFF.

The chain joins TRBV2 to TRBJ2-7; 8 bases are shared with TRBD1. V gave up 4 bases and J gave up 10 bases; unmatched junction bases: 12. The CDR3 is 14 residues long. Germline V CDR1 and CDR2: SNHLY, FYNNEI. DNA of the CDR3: TGTGCCAGCAGTGGGACAGGGACCCCCCTCGGACAGTACTTC. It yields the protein CASSGTGTPLGQYF.

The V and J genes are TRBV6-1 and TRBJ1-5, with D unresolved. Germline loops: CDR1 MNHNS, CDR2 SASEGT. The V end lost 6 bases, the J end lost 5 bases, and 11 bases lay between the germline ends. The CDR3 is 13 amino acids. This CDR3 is CASSPEADQPQHF. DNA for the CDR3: TGTGCCAGCAGCCCCGAGGCGGATCAGCCCCAGCATTTT.

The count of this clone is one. The CDR3 sequence: CASSSQTSGTYEQYF. The CDR3 coding sequence is TGTGCCAGCAGCTCCCAGACTAGCGGGACCTACGAGCAGTACTTC. The chain couples TRBV5-6 to TRBJ2-7, with 11 bases lining up with TRBD2. This CDR3 spans 15 amino acids. V gave up 3 bases and J gave up 2 bases; unmatched junction bases: 4. Germline V gene data show CDR1 as SGHDT and CDR2 as YYEEEE.

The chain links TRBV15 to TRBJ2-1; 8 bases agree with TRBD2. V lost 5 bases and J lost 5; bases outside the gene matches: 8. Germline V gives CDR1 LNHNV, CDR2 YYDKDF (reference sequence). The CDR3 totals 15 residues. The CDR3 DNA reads TGTGCCACCAGCGCATATCCAGCGGGAGACAATGAGCAGTTCTTC. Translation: CATSAYPAGDNEQFF.

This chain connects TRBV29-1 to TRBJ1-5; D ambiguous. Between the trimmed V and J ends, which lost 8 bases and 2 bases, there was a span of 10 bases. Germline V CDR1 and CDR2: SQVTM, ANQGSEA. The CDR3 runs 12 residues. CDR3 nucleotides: TGCAGCTTTGGAGACGGCAATCAGCCCCAGCATTTT. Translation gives CSFGDGNQPQHF.

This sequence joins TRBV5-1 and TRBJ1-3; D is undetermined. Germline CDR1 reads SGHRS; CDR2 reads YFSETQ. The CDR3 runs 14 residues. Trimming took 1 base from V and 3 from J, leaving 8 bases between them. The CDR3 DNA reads TGCGCCAGCAGCTTGCTTCGGGGTGGAAACACCATATATTTT. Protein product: CASSLLRGGNTIYF. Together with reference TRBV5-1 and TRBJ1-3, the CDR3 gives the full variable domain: KAGVTQTPRYLIKTRGQQVTLSCSPISGHRSVSWYQQTPGQGLQFLFEYFSETQRNKGNFPGRFSGRQFSNSRSEMNVSTLELGDSALYLCASSLLRGGNTIYFGEGSWLTVV.

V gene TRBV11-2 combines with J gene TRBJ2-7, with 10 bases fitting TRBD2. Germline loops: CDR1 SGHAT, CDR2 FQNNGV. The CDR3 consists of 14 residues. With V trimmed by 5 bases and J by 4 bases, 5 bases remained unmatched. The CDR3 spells CASSASGRSYEQYF. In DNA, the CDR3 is TGTGCCAGCAGCGCTAGCGGGAGAAGTTACGAGCAGTACTTC. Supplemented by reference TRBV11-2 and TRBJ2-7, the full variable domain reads EAGVAQSPRYKIIEKRQSVAFWCNPISGHATLYWYQQILGQGPKLLIQFQNNGVVDDSQLPKDRFSAERLKGVDSTLKIQPAKLEDSAVYLCASSASGRSYEQYFGPGTRLTVT.

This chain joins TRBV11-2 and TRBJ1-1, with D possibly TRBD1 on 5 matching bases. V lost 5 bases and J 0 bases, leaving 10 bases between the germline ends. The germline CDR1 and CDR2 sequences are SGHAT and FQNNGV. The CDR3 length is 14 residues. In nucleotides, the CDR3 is TGTGCCAGCAGCCACCGGGGGATGAACACTGAAGCTTTCTTT. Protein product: CASSHRGMNTEAFF.

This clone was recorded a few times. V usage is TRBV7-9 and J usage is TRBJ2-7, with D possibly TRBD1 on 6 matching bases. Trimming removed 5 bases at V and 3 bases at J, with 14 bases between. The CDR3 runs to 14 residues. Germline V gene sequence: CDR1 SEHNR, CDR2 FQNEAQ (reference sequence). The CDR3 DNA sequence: TGTGCCAGCAGCCTAACCACAGGGTACTACGAGCAGTACTTC. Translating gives CASSLTTGYYEQYF.

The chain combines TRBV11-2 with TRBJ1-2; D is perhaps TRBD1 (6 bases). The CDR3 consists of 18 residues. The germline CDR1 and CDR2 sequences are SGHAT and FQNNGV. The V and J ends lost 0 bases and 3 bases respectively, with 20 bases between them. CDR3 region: CASSLDRPTGTNHYGYTF. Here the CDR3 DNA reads TGTGCCAGCAGCTTAGATCGACCCACAGGGACGAACCACTATGGCTACACCTTC.

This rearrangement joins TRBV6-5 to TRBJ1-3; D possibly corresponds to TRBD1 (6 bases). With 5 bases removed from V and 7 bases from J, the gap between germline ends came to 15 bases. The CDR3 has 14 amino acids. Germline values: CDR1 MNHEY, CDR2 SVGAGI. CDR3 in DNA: TGTGCCAGCAGTACCGACAGGATGGGTAACACCATATATTTT. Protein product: CASSTDRMGNTIYF.

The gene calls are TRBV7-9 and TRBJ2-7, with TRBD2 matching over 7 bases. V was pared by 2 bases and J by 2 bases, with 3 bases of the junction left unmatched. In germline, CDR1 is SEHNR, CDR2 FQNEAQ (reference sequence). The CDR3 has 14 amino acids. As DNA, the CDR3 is TGTGCCAGCAGCTTAACCGGACTAGCCTACGAGCAGTACTTC. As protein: CASSLTGLAYEQYF.

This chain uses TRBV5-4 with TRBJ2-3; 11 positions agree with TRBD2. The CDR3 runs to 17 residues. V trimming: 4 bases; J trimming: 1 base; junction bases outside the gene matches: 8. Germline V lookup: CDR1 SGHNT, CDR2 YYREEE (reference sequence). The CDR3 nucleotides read TGTGCCAGCAGCCCTCCCTTTAGCGGGGGGGGCACAGATACGCAGTATTTT. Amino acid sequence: CASSPPFSGGGTDTQYF.

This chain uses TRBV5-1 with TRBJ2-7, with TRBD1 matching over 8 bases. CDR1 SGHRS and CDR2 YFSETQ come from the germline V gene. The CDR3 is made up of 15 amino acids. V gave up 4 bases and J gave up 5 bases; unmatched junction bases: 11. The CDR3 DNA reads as TGCGCCAGCAGCCCGACCGGGCAGGGGGCGAACGAGCAGTACTTC. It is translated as CASSPTGQGANEQYF.

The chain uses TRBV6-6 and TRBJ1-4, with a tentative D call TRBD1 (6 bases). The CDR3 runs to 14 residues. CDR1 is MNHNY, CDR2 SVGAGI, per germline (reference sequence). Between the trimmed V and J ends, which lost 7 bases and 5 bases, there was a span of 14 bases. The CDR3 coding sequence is TGTGCCAGCACTACGGGACACCCGAATGAAAAACTGTTTTTT. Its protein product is CASTTGHPNEKLFF.

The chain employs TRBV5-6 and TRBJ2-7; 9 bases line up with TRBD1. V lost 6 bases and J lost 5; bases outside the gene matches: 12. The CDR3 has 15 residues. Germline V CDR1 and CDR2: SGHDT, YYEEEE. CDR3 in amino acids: CASNQPGQGLHEQYF. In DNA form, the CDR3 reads TGTGCCAGCAACCAACCGGGACAGGGCCTTCACGAGCAGTACTTC.

The CDR3 region has the DNA TGCGCCAGCAGCCAAGGTCGGGGGGTAAGTGAGCAGTTCTTC. This codes for CASSQGRGVSEQFF. The chain is built from TRBV4-1 and TRBJ2-1, with TRBD2 matching 7 bases. V was pared by 1 base and J by 9 bases, with 6 bases of the junction left unmatched. CDR1 and CDR2 (germline): MGHRA, YSYEKL. CDR3 length: 14 residues.

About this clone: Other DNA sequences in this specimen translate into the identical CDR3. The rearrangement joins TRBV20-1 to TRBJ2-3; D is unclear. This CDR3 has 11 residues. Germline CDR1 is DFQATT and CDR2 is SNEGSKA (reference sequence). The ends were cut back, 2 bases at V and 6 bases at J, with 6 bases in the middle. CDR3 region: CSARTADTQYF. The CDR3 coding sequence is TGCAGTGCTAGAACCGCGGATACGCAGTATTTT.

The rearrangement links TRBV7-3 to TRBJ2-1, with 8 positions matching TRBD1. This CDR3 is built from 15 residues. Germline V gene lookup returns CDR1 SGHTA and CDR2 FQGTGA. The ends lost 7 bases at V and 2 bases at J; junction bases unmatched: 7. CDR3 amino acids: CASTTTGATYNEQFF. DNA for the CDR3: TGTGCCAGCACCACGACAGGGGCTACCTACAATGAGCAGTTCTTC.

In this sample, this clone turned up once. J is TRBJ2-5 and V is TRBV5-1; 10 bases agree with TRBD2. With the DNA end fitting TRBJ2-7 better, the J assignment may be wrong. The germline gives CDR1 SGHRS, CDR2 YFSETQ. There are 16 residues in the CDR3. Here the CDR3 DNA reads TGCGCCAGCAGCTCACCGCCTCTAGCGGGAGAATACGAGCAGTACTTC. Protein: CASSSPPLAGEYEQYF.

In DNA form, the CDR3 reads TGTGCCAGCAGCTTCGCCGGGACAGGTTTCTACGAGCAGTACTTC. It yields the protein CASSFAGTGFYEQYF. The V call is TRBV5-6, the J call TRBJ2-7; 8 bases map to TRBD1. Germline V gives CDR1 SGHDT, CDR2 YYEEEE. The CDR3 totals 15 residues. V lost 2 bases and J lost 3; bases outside the gene matches: 7.

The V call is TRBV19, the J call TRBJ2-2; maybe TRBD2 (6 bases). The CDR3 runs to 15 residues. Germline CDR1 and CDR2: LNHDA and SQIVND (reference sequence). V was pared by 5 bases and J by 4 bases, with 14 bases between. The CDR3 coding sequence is TGTGCCAGTAGTCCCCTAATAGCGGTCACCGGGGAGCTGTTTTTT. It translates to CASSPLIAVTGELFF.

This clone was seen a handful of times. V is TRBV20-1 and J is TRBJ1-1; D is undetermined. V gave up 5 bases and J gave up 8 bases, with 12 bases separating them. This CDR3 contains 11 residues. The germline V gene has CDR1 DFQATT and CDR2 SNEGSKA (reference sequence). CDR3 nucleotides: TGCAGTGCTGGGAGTCTGAGCGAAGCTTTCTTT. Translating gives CSAGSLSEAFF.

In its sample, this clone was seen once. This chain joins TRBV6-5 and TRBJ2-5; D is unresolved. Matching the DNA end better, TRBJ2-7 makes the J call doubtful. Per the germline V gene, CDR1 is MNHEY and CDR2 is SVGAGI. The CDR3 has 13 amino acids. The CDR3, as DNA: TGTGCCAGCAGTTACTCTTCTGACTACGAGCAGTACTTC. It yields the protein CASSYSSDYEQYF.

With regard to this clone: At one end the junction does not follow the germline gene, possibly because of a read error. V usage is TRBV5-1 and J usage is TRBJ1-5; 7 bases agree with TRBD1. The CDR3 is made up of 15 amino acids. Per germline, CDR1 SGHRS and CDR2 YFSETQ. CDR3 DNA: TGCGCCAGCAGCTATGGGACAGACAGCAATCAGCTCCAGCATTTT. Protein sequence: CASSYGTDSNQLQHF.

CDR3 region: CASSFRAPGTGNYGYTF. The DNA for the CDR3 is TGTGCCAGCAGCTTTCGGGCCCCGGGGACAGGGAACTATGGCTACACCTTC. This chain connects TRBV5-6 to TRBJ1-2, with TRBD1 matching over 9 bases. The germline gives CDR1 SGHDT, CDR2 YYEEEE. CDR3 length: 17 residues. Unmatched junction bases numbered 10, after V lost 2 bases and J lost 2 bases.

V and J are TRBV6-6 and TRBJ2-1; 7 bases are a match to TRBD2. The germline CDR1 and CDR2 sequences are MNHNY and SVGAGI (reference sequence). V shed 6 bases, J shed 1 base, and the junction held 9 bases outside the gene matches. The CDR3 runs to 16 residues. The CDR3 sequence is CASSNKRGPSYNEQFF. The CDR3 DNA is TGTGCCAGCAGCAATAAGCGGGGACCGTCCTACAATGAGCAGTTCTTC.